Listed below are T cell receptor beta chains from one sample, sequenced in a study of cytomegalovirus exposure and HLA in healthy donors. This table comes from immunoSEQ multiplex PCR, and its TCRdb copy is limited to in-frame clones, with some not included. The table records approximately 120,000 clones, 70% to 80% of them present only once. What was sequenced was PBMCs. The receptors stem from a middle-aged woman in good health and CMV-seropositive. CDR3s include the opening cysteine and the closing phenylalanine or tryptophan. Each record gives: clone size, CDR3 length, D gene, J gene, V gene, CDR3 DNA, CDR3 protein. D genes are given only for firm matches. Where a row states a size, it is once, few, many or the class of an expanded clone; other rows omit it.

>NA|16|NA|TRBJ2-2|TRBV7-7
TGTGCTAGCAGCTTTAGACACCGGGGGGCCACCGGGGAGCTGTTTTTT
CASSFRHRGATGELFF
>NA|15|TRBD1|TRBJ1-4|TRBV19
TGTGCCAGTAGTATAGGCACAGGGGATTATGAAAAACTGTTTTTT
CASSIGTGDYEKLFF
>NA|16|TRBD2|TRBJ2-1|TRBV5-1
TGCGCCAGCAGCGCGAGCGGGGGGAGCTCCTACAATGAGCAGTTCTTC
CASSASGGSSYNEQFF
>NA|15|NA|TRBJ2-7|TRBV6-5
TGTGCCAGCAAGGCAGGATATGACCCGCCCTACGAGCAGTACTTC
CASKAGYDPPYEQYF
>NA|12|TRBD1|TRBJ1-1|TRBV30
TGTGCCTGGAGCGTGGGGCAGGGGGTGTCTTTCTTT
CAWSVGQGVSFF
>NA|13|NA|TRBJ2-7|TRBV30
TGTGCCTGGGATAGGATGGGGCAGAACGAGCAGTACTTC
CAWDRMGQNEQYF
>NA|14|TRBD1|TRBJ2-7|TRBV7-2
TGTGCCAGCAGCTCCGGGACAGTTCCCTACGAGCAGTACTTC
CASSSGTVPYEQYF
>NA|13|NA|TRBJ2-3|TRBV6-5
TGTGCCAGCATGGACAGAAACACAGATACGCAGTATTTT
CASMDRNTDTQYF
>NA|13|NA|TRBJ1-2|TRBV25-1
TGTGCCAGCAGTGAGGGGACTGGTTATGGCTACACCTTC
CASSEGTGYGYTF
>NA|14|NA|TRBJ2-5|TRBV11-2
TGTGCCAGCAGCTTAGGGGCGGGCCAAGAGACCCAGTACTTC
CASSLGAGQETQYF
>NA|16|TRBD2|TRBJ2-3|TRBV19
TGTGCCAGTAGTAACCGCGGGGGGGCCTTTACAGATACGCAGTATTTT
CASSNRGGAFTDTQYF
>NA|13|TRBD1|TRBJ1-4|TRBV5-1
TGCGCCAGCAGCTCTGAGACAGGGTTCAAACTGTTTTTT
CASSSETGFKLFF
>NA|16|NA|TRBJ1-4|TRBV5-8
TGTGCCAGCAGCTCCGGCGGGCCGTCGTCAAATGAAAAACTGTTTTTT
CASSSGGPSSNEKLFF
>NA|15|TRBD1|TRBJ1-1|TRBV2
TGTGCCAGCGGCGGACAGGGTGGGATGAACACTGAAGCTTTCTTT
CASGGQGGMNTEAFF
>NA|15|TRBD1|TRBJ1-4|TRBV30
TGTGCCTGGACCGGGACAGGGGGCGCGGGTGAAAAACTGTTTTTT
CAWTGTGGAGEKLFF
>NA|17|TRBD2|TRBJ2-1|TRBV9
TGTGCCAGCAGCGCTCCTTGGGACTACGACTCCTACAATGAGCAGTTCTTC
CASSAPWDYDSYNEQFF
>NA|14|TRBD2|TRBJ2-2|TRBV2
TGTGCCAGCTTAGCGGGGGCTTGGGGCGGGGAGCTGTTTTTT
CASLAGAWGGELFF
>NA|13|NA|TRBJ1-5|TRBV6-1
TGTGCCACCGCCTCCGGAGTCAATCAGCCCCAGCATTTT
CATASGVNQPQHF
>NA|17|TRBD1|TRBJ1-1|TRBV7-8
TGTGCCAGCAGCTTAGGGGGGACAGGGATTGAGAACACTGAAGCTTTCTTT
CASSLGGTGIENTEAFF
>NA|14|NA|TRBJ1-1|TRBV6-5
TGTGCCAGCAGTTACCATTCCCGGGGCACTGAAGCTTTCTTT
CASSYHSRGTEAFF
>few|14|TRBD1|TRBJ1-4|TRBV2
TGTGCCAGCAGGGACCGGACAGGGGAAGAAAAACTGTTTTTT
CASRDRTGEEKLFF
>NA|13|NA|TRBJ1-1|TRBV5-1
TGCGCCACCTCCGGGTCTTTGAACACTGAAGCTTTCTTT
CATSGSLNTEAFF
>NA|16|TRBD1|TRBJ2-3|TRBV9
TGTGCCAGCAGCTCCCGGACAGGGACTTTCACAGATACGCAGTATTTT
CASSSRTGTFTDTQYF
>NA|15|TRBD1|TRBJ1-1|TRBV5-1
TGCGCCAGCAGCACACTGTCAGGGGGGAACACTGAAGCTTTCTTT
CASSTLSGGNTEAFF
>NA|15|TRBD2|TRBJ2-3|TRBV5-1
TGCGCCAGCAGCTCTTTCGGACTAGTGGCAGATACGCAGTATTTT
CASSSFGLVADTQYF
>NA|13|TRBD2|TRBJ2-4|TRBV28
TGTGCCACACAGCCGGGGGGTGGGGACATTCAGTACTTC
CATQPGGGDIQYF
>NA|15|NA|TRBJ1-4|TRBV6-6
TGTGCCAGCAGCCCAATAAACAGGGTGGTTGAAAAACTGTTTTTT
CASSPINRVVEKLFF
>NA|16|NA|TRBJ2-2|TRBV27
TGTGCCAGCAGTTTTTGGGCCGGGGGATCCACCGGGGAGCTGTTTTTT
CASSFWAGGSTGELFF
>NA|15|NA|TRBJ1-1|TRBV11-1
TGTGCCAGCAGCTTAGCGTCCGTTAGGAACACTGAAGCTTTCTTT
CASSLASVRNTEAFF
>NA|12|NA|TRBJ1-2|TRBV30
TGTGCCTGGTCCGCGGGGATCTATGGCTACACCTTC
CAWSAGIYGYTF
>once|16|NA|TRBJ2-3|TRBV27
TGTGCCAGCAGCCATCTCGCTGCGGGGACGTCAGATACGCAGTATTTT
CASSHLAAGTSDTQYF
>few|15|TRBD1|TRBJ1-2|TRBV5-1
TGCGCCAGCAGCCAAGGGGGGACAGCAGGCTATGGCTACACCTTC
CASSQGGTAGYGYTF
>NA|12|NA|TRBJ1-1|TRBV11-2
TGTGCCAGCAGCTTAGAAGACAGGAGGGCTTTCTTT
CASSLEDRRAFF
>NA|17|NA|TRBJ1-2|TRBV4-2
TGTGCCAGCAGCCAAGACCCCACCCAAGCATCTAACTATGGCTACACCTTC
CASSQDPTQASNYGYTF
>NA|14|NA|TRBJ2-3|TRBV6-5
TGTGCCAGCAGTTACTCGCGGATGGAAGATACGCAGTATTTT
CASSYSRMEDTQYF
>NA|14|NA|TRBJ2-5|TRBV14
TGTGCCAGCAGCCAACCAAATTCCCGGGAGACCCAGTACTTC
CASSQPNSRETQYF
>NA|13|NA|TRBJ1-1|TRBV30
TGTGCCTGGAGAGAACTAAGAACCACTGAAGCTTTCTTT
CAWRELRTTEAFF
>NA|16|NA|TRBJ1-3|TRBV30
TGTGCCTGGAGTCTCTATGGCGCGGGCTCTGGAAACACCATATATTTT
CAWSLYGAGSGNTIYF
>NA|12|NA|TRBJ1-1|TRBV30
TGTGCCTGGAGGGAGGGTTGGACTGAAGCTTTCTTT
CAWREGWTEAFF
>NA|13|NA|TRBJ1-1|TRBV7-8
TGTGCCAGCAGCATTGACAGGAACACTGAAGCTTTCTTT
CASSIDRNTEAFF
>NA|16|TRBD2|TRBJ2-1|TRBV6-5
TGTGCCAGCAGTTACTCCTACGGGACTAGCGGTATTGAGCAGTTCTTC
CASSYSYGTSGIEQFF
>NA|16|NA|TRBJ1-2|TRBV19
TGTGCCAGTAGTCCCCCACCGGGGGGCGGAGGCTATGGCTACACCTTC
CASSPPPGGGGYGYTF
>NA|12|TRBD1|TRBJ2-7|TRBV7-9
TGTGCCAGCAGCTACGGACAGGGCGAGCAGTACTTC
CASSYGQGEQYF
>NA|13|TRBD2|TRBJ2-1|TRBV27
TGTGCCAGTTGGCCCCGCGGGGGGTATGAGCAGTTCTTC
CASWPRGGYEQFF
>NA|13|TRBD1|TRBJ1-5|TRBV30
TGTGCCTGGAGTGGGACAGGGACTCAGCCCCAGCATTTT
CAWSGTGTQPQHF
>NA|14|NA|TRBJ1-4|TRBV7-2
TGTGCCAGCAGCCCTTTGGGTCGAGGTGAAAAACTGTTTTTT
CASSPLGRGEKLFF
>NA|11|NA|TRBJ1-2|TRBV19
TGTGCCAGTAGTCAGAATTATGGCTACACCTTC
CASSQNYGYTF
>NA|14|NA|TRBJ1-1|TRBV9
TGTGCCAGCAGCGCTCGACAGACAAGCACTGAAGCTTTCTTT
CASSARQTSTEAFF
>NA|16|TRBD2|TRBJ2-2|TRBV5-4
TGTGCCAGCAGCACAATTAGCGGGGGGAACACCGGGGAGCTGTTTTTT
CASSTISGGNTGELFF
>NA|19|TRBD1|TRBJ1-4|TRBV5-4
TGTGCCAGCAGCTTGTTGGGACAGGGGGCCGGTGGAACTAATGAAAAACTGTTTTTT
CASSLLGQGAGGTNEKLFF
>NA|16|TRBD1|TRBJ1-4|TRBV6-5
TGTGCCAGCAGTTACACGAACAGGGGAGGAAACGAAAAACTGTTTTTT
CASSYTNRGGNEKLFF
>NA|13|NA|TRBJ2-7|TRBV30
TGTGCCTCTAAGGGCGGAGGCCCCTACGAGCAGTACTTC
CASKGGGPYEQYF
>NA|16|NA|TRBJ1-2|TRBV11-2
TGTGCCAGCAGCTTAGTGGTTTCAGGGTACGCCTATGGCTACACCTTC
CASSLVVSGYAYGYTF
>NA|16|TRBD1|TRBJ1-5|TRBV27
TGTGCCAGCAGTCTCCGGACAGGGGGCGGCAATCAGCCCCAGCATTTT
CASSLRTGGGNQPQHF
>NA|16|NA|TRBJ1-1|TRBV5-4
TGTGCCAGCAGCTTGGTCGATAACAGGCCGAACACTGAAGCTTTCTTT
CASSLVDNRPNTEAFF
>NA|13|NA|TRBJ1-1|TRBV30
TGTGCCTGGAGTGGACACTTGAACACTGAAGCTTTCTTT
CAWSGHLNTEAFF
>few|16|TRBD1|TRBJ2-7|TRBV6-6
TGTGCCAGCAGTCGCCTAACCGGGACAGGGGGCTACGAGCAGTACTTC
CASSRLTGTGGYEQYF
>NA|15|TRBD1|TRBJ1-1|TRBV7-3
TGTGCCAGCAGCTCAACCCCAGGGGGCGGCACTGAAGCTTTCTTT
CASSSTPGGGTEAFF
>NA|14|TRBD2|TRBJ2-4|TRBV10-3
TGTGCCACCCACGGGGGGGCGGCCAAAAACATTCAGTACTTC
CATHGGAAKNIQYF
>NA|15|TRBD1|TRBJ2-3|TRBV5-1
TGCGCCAGCAGCTCGGGGACAGGGAGCACAGATACGCAGTATTTT
CASSSGTGSTDTQYF